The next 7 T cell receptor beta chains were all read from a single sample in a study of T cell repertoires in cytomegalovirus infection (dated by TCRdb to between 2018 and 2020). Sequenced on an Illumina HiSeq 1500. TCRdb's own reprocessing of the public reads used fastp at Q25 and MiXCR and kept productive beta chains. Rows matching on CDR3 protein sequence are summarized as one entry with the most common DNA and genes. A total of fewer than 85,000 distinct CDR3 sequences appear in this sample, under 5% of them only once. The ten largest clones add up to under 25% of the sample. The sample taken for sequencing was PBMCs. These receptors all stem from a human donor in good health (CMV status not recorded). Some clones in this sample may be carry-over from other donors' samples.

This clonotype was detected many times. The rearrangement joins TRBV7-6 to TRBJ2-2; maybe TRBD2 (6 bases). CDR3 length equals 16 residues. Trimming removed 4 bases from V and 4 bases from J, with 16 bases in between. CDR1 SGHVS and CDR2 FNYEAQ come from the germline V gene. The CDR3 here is CASSSTGTLFTGELFF. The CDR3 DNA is TGTGCCAGCAGCTCAACCGGGACTCTGTTCACCGGGGAGCTGTTTTTT.

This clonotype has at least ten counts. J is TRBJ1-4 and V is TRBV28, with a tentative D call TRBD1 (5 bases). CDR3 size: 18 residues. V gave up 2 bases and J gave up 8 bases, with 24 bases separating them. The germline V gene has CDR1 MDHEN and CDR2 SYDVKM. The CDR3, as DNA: TGTGCCAGCAGTTTACCCCAGGGAATCGGAACCTCTTGGGAAAAACTGTTTTTT. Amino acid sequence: CASSLPQGIGTSWEKLFF.

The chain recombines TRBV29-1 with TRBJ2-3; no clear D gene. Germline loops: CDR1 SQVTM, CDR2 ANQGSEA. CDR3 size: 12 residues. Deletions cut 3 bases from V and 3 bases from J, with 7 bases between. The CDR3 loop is CSVELDTDTQYF. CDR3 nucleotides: TGCAGCGTTGAGTTAGATACAGATACGCAGTATTTT.

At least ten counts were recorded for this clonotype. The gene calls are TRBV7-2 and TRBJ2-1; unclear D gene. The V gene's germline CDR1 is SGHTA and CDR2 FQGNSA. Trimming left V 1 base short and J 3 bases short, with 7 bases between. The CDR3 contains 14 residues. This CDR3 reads CASSLVSLYNEQFF. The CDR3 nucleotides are TGTGCCAGCAGCTTAGTTTCCCTCTACAATGAGCAGTTCTTC. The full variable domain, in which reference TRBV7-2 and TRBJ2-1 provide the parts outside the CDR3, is GAGVSQSPSNKVTEKGKDVELRCDPISGHTALYWYRQSLGQGLEFLIYFQGNSAPDKSGLPSDRFSAERTGGSVSTLTIQRTQQEDSAVYLCASSLVSLYNEQFFGPGTRLTVL.

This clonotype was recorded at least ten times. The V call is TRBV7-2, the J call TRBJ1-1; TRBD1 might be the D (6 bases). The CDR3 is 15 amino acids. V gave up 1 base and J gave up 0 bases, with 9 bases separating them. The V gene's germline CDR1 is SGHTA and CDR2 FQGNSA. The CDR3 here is CASSLVGQLNTEAFF. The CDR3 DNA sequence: TGTGCCAGCAGCTTAGTCGGACAGTTGAACACTGAAGCTTTCTTT. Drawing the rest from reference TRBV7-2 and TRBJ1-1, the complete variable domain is GAGVSQSPSNKVTEKGKDVELRCDPISGHTALYWYRQSLGQGLEFLIYFQGNSAPDKSGLPSDRFSAERTGGSVSTLTIQRTQQEDSAVYLCASSLVGQLNTEAFFGQGTRLTVV.

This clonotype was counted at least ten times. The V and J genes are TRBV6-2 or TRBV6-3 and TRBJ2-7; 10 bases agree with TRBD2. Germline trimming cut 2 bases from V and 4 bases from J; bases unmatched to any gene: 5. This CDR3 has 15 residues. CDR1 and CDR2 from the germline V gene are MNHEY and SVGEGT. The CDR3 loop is CASSYAASGSYEQYF. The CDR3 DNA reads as TGTGCCAGCAGTTACGCGGCTAGCGGGAGTTACGAGCAGTACTTC.

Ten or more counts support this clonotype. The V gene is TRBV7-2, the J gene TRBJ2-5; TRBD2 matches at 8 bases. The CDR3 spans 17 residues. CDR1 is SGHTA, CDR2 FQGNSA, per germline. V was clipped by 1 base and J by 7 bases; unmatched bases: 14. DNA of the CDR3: TGTGCCAGCAGCTTAGACGTGGGGCGGGGGGCCCCCGGGACCCAGTACTTC. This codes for CASSLDVGRGAPGTQYF.